The 22 T cell receptor beta chains below were found in one sample sequenced in a study of blood T cells in healthy people across ages. Together with a sample-barcoded 5' primer, a J-beta primer mix was included in a second PCR lasting about 6 to 12 cycles. TCRdb itself ran the 5' RACE reads through MiXCR, one entry per CDR3 protein. The profile shows 600,000 or so distinct CDR3 sequences, 20% to 25% of them singletons. The specimen was blood. Every receptor here comes from a man between 65 and 79 years old in good health.

This clonotype was seen at least ten times. The chain recombines TRBV12-5 with TRBJ2-7; D unresolved. The CDR3 spans 11 residues. V was trimmed by 1 base and J by 4 bases, leaving 2 bases between them. CDR1 and CDR2 (germline): LGHNT, FRNRAP. CDR3: CASGLEYEQYF. CDR3 nucleotide sequence: TGTGCTAGTGGTTTGGAATACGAGCAGTACTTC.

This clonotype has only a few counts. The DNA for the CDR3 is TGCAGCGTAATAACCACAGGGGGCGGTCAGCCCCAGCATTTT. Encoded protein: CSVITTGGGQPQHF. The chain links TRBV29-1 to TRBJ1-5; TRBD1 matches at 9 bases. CDR3 size: 14 residues. V was pared by 6 bases and J by 6 bases, with 9 bases of the junction left unmatched. Germline values: CDR1 SQVTM, CDR2 ANQGSEA.

The chain carries TRBV10-3 and TRBJ2-1; 8 bases are shared with TRBD2. Germline CDR1 ENHRY, CDR2 SYGVKD. The CDR3 has 13 amino acids. The CDR3 region has the DNA TGTTCCTTTGCGACTAGCGTTTCCGATGAGCAGTTCTTC. Its protein is CSFATSVSDEQFF.

The chain couples TRBV5-1 to TRBJ2-1; TRBD2 matches at 9 bases. Germline CDR1 reads SGHRS; CDR2 reads YFSETQ. V was pared by 2 bases and J by 8 bases, with 2 bases of the junction left unmatched. The CDR3 covers 13 residues. CDR3 residues: CASSLGTSYEQFF. In nucleotides, the CDR3 is TGCGCCAGCAGCTTAGGGACTAGCTATGAGCAGTTCTTC.

The table lists this clonotype with a few counts. CDR3 nucleotides: TGTGCCAGCAGCTTGCAGGGGGCGCGGGACAATGAGCAGTTCTTC. Amino acid sequence: CASSLQGARDNEQFF. The chain couples TRBV5-6 to TRBJ2-1; 8 bases align to TRBD1. Trimming at V came to 1 base and at J to 5 bases, leaving 5 bases not matched to a gene. This CDR3 contains 15 residues. Germline loops: CDR1 SGHDT, CDR2 YYEEEE.

V is TRBV28 and J is TRBJ2-5; 8 bases line up with TRBD2. Gene TRBJ2-7 matches the end of the DNA better, so the J call may be wrong. CDR1 and CDR2 (germline): MDHEN, SYDVKM. There are 16 residues in the CDR3. CDR3 DNA: TGTGCCAGCAGTTTTCTATTTTCCTCAGCGGGAGTCGAGCAGTACTTC. Translation: CASSFLFSSAGVEQYF.

This clonotype has only a few counts. The chain links TRBV29-1 to TRBJ1-3; the D is unclear. With 4 bases removed from V and 0 bases from J, the gap between germline ends came to 13 bases. The CDR3 sequence is 15 residues long. CDR1 is SQVTM and CDR2 is ANQGSEA in the germline V gene. This CDR3 is CSVVSGRISGNTIYF. CDR3 nucleotides: TGCAGCGTTGTATCGGGGAGGATCTCTGGAAACACCATATATTTT.

This clonotype appeared a few times. The genes are TRBV6-6 and TRBJ1-4; 7 nucleotides align to TRBD1. The trim removed 11 bases at V and 10 bases at J, leaving 16 bases unmatched. The germline CDR1 and CDR2 sequences are MNHNY and SVGAGI (reference sequence). The CDR3 covers 14 residues. The CDR3 protein is CASAQGTETAKLFF. DNA of the CDR3: TGTGCCTCAGCACAGGGGACAGAGACAGCAAAACTGTTTTTT.

The chain is built from TRBV7-9 and TRBJ2-7, with 7 positions matching TRBD1. V trimming: 6 bases; J trimming: 0 bases; junction bases outside the gene matches: 11. CDR3 length: 16 amino acids. CDR1 is SEHNR, CDR2 FQNEAQ, per germline (reference sequence). CDR3 in amino acids: CASSWIRTGISYEQYF. The CDR3 bases are TGTGCCAGCAGTTGGATAAGGACAGGCATCTCCTACGAGCAGTACTTC.

The table lists this clonotype with many counts. This chain links TRBV6-2 or TRBV6-3 with TRBJ2-3, with D perhaps matching TRBD1 (5 bases). Germline V gene data show CDR1 as MNHEY and CDR2 as SVGEGT. V was pared by 5 bases and J by 0 bases, with 9 bases between. This CDR3 has 14 amino acids. CDR3 nucleotides: TGTGCCAGCAGTAGGAGACAGAGCACAGATACGCAGTATTTT. Translated, it gives CASSRRQSTDTQYF.

This clonotype was detected once. This sequence joins TRBV5-1 and TRBJ1-1; D unresolved. V lost 3 bases and J lost 1, with 10 bases in between. The CDR3 has 14 residues. The V gene's germline CDR1 is SGHRS and CDR2 YFSETQ. DNA for the CDR3: TGCGCCAGCAGCTCAGCGGGCACGAACACTGAAGCTTTCTTT. Translating it yields CASSSAGTNTEAFF.

V and J are TRBV6-6 and TRBJ2-7, with TRBD2 matching over 9 bases. V was pared by 2 bases and J by 4 bases, with 9 bases of the junction left unmatched. The CDR3 extends over 16 amino acids. Germline V gene lookup returns CDR1 MNHNY and CDR2 SVGAGI (reference sequence). CDR3 nucleotides: TGTGCCAGCAGTTACCAGTCTAGCGGGAATCAGTACGAGCAGTACTTC. It translates to CASSYQSSGNQYEQYF.

This clonotype has a handful of counts. The rearrangement joins TRBV27 to TRBJ2-7, with 9 nucleotides matching TRBD1. The CDR3 has 13 residues. The V gene's germline CDR1 is MNHEY and CDR2 SMNVEV (reference sequence). The V and J ends lost 8 bases and 2 bases, in that order; junction bases with no gene match: 4. As DNA, the CDR3 is TGTGCCAGCGGACGGGACAGGGCCTACGAGCAGTACTTC. Translated: CASGRDRAYEQYF.

CDR3 sequence reads: CASSPGGESYEQYF. Here the CDR3 DNA reads TGTGCCAGCAGCCCAGGGGGCGAATCCTACGAGCAGTACTTC. This chain links TRBV7-2 with TRBJ2-7; TRBD1 matches at 8 bases. The CDR3 extends over 14 amino acids. Germline CDR1 SGHTA, CDR2 FQGNSA. The trim removed 5 bases at V and 1 base at J, leaving 4 bases unmatched.

This clonotype has just a few counts. The rearrangement uses TRBV6-6 and TRBJ2-5; either TRBD1 or TRBD2 may supply D (7 bases each). The DNA end is more similar to TRBJ2-1, so the J call may be wrong. The CDR3 length is 15 residues. Germline values: CDR1 MNHNY, CDR2 SVGAGI (reference sequence). CDR3 bases: TGTGCCAGCAGCCTGACAGGGACTACCTACAATGAGCAGTTCTTC. This encodes CASSLTGTTYNEQFF.

Worth noting for this clonotype: At one boundary the junction diverges from the germline segment, which might be a read error. The V gene is TRBV6-2 or TRBV6-3, the J gene TRBJ2-1; D gene ambiguous. Germline CDR1 and CDR2: MNHEY and SVGEGT. The CDR3 is 14 amino acids. The CDR3 nucleotides read TGTGTCAGCAGTTACTCCGAGGCCCCTAATGAGCAGTTCTTC. Translated: CVSSYSEAPNEQFF.

The rearrangement uses TRBV4-1 and TRBJ1-5; D is perhaps TRBD1 (6 bases). The V end was cut by 6 bases, the J end by 0 bases, with 15 bases between. Per germline, CDR1 MGHRA and CDR2 YSYEKL. The CDR3 runs 16 residues. Written as DNA, the CDR3 is TGCGCCAGCAGACCTACAGGGACCCATAGCAATCAGCCCCAGCATTTT. This encodes CASRPTGTHSNQPQHF.

The chain's CDR3 is CASSNTGLAGGPLKTQYF. The CDR3 DNA sequence: TGTGCCAGCAGCAACACGGGACTAGCGGGAGGGCCGCTAAAGACCCAGTACTTC. The rearrangement uses TRBV7-2 and TRBJ2-5; 16 positions agree with TRBD2. CDR3 length: 18 amino acids. Germline V CDR1 and CDR2: SGHTA, FQGNSA. V was pared by 5 bases and J by 6 bases, with 12 bases of the junction left unmatched.

This clonotype was detected many times. V and J are TRBV29-1 and TRBJ1-4; D might be TRBD1 (5 bases). Between the trimmed V and J ends, which lost 7 bases and 3 bases, there was a span of 9 bases. The CDR3 has 12 residues. From germline, CDR1 is SQVTM and CDR2 ANQGSEA. In nucleotides, the CDR3 is TGCAGCGCCAGGGAGGCTAATGAAAAACTGTTTTTT. Its protein product is CSAREANEKLFF.

This clonotype has at least ten counts. The V gene is TRBV5-1, the J gene TRBJ1-5, with 7 positions matching TRBD1. This CDR3 has 14 residues. Germline V gene lookup returns CDR1 SGHRS and CDR2 YFSETQ. V was clipped by 5 bases and J by 5 bases; unmatched bases: 7. CDR3 nucleotides: TGCGCCAGCAGTCCAGGGGGAAAGGATCAGCCCCAGCATTTT. Encoded protein: CASSPGGKDQPQHF.

In DNA form, the CDR3 reads TGTGCCAGCAGCTTAAGAGGGGGGAAGCGCATCGATGAGCAGTTCTTC. Its translation is CASSLRGGKRIDEQFF. The rearrangement joins TRBV7-3 to TRBJ2-1, with D perhaps being TRBD1 or TRBD2 (6 bases each). The CDR3 sequence is 16 residues long. Germline V gives CDR1 SGHTA, CDR2 FQGTGA. Trimming pared 1 base from V and 8 bases from J, leaving 18 bases between.

The table lists this clonotype with many counts. The chain recombines TRBV20-1 with TRBJ2-7; 10 nucleotides line up with TRBD1. The V gene's germline CDR1 is DFQATT and CDR2 SNEGSKA (reference sequence). The CDR3 loop spans 15 amino acids. V shed 4 bases, J shed 0 bases, and the junction held 6 bases outside the gene matches. The CDR3 is CSATGTGDFSYEQYF. In nucleotides, the CDR3 is TGCAGTGCTACCGGGACAGGGGACTTCTCCTACGAGCAGTACTTC.